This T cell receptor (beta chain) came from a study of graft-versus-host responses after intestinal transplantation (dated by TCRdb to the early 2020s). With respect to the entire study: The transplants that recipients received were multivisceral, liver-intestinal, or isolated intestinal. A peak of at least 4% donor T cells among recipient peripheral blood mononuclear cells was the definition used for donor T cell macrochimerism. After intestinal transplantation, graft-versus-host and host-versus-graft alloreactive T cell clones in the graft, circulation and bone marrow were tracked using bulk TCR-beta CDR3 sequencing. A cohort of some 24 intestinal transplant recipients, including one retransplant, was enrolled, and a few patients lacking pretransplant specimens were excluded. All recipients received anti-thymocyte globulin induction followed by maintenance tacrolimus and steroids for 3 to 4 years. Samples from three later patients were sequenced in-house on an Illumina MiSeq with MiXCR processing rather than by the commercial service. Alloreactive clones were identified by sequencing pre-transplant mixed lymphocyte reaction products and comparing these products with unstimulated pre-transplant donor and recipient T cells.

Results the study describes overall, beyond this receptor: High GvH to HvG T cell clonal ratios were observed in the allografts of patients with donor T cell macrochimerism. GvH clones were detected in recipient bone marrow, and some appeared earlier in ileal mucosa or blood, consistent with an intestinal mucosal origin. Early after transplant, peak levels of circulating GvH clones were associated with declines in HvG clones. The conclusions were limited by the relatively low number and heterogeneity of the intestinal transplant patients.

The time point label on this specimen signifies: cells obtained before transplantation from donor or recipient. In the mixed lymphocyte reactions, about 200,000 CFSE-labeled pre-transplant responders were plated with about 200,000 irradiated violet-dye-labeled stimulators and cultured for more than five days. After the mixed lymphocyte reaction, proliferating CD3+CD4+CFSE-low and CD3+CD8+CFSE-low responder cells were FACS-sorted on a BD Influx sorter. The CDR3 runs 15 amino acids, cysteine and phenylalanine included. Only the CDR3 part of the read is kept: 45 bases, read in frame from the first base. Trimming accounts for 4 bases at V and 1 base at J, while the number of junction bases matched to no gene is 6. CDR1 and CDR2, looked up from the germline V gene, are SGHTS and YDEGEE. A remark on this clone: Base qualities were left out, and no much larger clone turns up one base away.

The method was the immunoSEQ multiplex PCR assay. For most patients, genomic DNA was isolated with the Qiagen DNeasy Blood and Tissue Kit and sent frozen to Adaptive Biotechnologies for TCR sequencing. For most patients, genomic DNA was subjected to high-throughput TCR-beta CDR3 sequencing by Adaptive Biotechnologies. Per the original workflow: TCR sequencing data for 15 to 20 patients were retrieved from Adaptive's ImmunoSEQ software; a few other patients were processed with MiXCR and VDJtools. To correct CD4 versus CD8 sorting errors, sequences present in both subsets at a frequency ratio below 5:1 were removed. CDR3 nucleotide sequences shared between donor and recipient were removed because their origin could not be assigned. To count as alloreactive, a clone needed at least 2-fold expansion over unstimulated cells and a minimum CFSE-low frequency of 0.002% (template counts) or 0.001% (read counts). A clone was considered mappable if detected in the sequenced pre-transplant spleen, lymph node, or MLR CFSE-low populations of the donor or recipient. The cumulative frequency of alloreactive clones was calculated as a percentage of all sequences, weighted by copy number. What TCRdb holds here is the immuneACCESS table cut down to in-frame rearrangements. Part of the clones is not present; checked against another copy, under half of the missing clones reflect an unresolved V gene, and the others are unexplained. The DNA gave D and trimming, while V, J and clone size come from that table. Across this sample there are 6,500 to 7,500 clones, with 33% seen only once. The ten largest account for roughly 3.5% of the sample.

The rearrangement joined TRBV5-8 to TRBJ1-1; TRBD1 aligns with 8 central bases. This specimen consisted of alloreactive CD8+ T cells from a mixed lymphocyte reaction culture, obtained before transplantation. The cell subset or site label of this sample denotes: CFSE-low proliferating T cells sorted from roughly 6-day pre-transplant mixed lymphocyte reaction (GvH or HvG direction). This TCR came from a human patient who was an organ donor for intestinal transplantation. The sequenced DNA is TGTGCCAGCAGCCTACGGACAGGGAGGAACACTGAAGCTTTCTTT. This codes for CASSLRTGRNTEAFF.